This TCR beta chain was found in a study of OX40 agonist ivuxolimab in advanced cancers. As for the study in general: Dose-escalation subjects each had hepatocellular carcinoma, melanoma, renal cell or head and neck cancer. Those enrolled were around 87% male, with a mean age of approximately 60 years and ages from about 20 to 85.

Assay: immunoSEQ multiplex PCR; the TCRdb copy retains only in-frame clones and omits some. The sample has some 58,000 clones, around four fifths seen once. Findings and caveats of the study: Researchers report that CD8+ T cells had, on average, more expanded clones than CD4+. CD4+ and CD8+ T cells in blood underwent clonal expansion by week 6 at 0.1 to 3.0 mg/kg.

A word on this clone: As yet, its antigen is unknown.

The sample was CD4+ or CD8+ T cells sorted from blood, taken in a trial of the OX40 agonist ivuxolimab. The sequence came from an adult with an advanced solid tumor such as melanoma, head and neck, liver or kidney cancer.

The CDR3 protein is CASSRLQGDNEKLFF. Here the CDR3 DNA reads TGTGCCAGCTCACGTTTACAGGGCGATAATGAAAAACTGTTTTTT. The chain recombines TRBV18 with TRBJ1-4, with a tentative D call TRBD1 (6 bases). The length of the CDR3 is 15 residues. CDR1 and CDR2 from the germline V gene are KGHSH and LQKENI. V lost 4 bases and J lost 4, with 13 bases in between.